Below are 23 T cell receptor beta chains sequenced from a single sample in a study of shared clonotypes between healthy human individuals. Some clones are missing from TCRdb's copy, which holds only in-frame ones; the method was immunoSEQ multiplex PCR. Found here are 850,000 to 1,100,000 clones, 60% to 85% of them singletons; the top ten hold 0.89%. Material: memory CD4+ T cells from PBMCs. Subset denoted: CD45RA-negative fraction. These TCRs come from a man between 18 and 29 years old in good health. Some clones in this sample may be carry-over from other donors' samples.

The gene calls are TRBV5-1 and TRBJ2-7, with a tentative D call TRBD1 (6 bases). Germline V lookup: CDR1 SGHRS, CDR2 YFSETQ. V was shortened by 0 bases and J by 4 bases, with 14 bases between the two germline ends. The CDR3 length is 15 residues. The CDR3 region is CASSLGTAAGYEQYF. The DNA of the CDR3 is TGCGCCAGCAGCTTGGGGACAGCCGCAGGGTACGAGCAGTACTTC.

J is TRBJ2-1 and V is TRBV7-3, with 15 bases fitting TRBD2. Germline trimming cut 4 bases from V and 6 bases from J; bases unmatched to any gene: 16. The CDR3 has 20 residues. Looked up from germline, CDR1 is SGHTA and CDR2 is FQGTGA. CDR3 sequence (DNA): TGTGCCAGCAGCTCCCGACAGCAAAGGACTAGCGGGAGGGCCCTCAATGAGCAGTTCTTC. As protein: CASSSRQQRTSGRALNEQFF.

The V call is TRBV11-3, the J call TRBJ1-1; D is unresolved. The V gene lost 6 bases and the J gene lost 3 bases, with 11 bases spanning the gap. In germline, CDR1 is SGHNT, CDR2 YENEEA. This CDR3 is built from 13 residues. The CDR3 here is CASSSVGYTEAFF. The CDR3, as DNA: TGTGCCAGCAGTTCGGTAGGGTACACTGAAGCTTTCTTT.

This rearrangement joins TRBV15 to TRBJ2-7, with 9 bases aligning to TRBD1. Trimming at V came to 4 bases and at J to 5 bases, leaving 6 bases not matched to a gene. Germline lookup yields CDR1 LNHNV and CDR2 YYDKDF (reference sequence). The CDR3 length is 14 residues. The CDR3 DNA sequence: TGTGCCACCAGCACCCCGACAGGGGGGGACGAGCAGTACTTC. It codes for CATSTPTGGDEQYF.

The chain recombines TRBV11-1 with TRBJ2-3; 14 bases are shared with TRBD2. V gave up 2 bases and J gave up 4 bases; unmatched junction bases: 8. Germline CDR1 and CDR2: SGHAT and FQDESV (reference sequence). The CDR3 consists of 18 residues. CDR3 protein: CASSLRTSGRYGADTQYF. DNA of the CDR3: TGTGCCAGCAGCTTACGGACTAGCGGGAGGTACGGGGCAGATACGCAGTATTTT.

The gene calls are TRBV28 and TRBJ1-4, with 10 bases fitting TRBD1. Per the germline V gene, CDR1 is MDHEN and CDR2 is SYDVKM. The CDR3 consists of 16 residues. J was trimmed by 0 bases and V by 6 bases; bases with no gene match: 4. The CDR3 here is CASRTDRGSTNEKLFF. The CDR3 region has the DNA TGTGCCAGCAGAACGGACAGGGGGTCAACTAATGAAAAACTGTTTTTT.

The gene calls are TRBV7-3 and TRBJ1-5; D possibly corresponds to TRBD1 (6 bases). CDR1 is SGHTA, CDR2 FQGTGA, per germline. The CDR3 totals 13 residues. V dropped 5 bases and J dropped 1 base, with 6 bases sitting between them. CDR3 in DNA: TGTGCCAGCAGCCAGGGGAGCAATCAGCCCCAGCATTTT. This codes for CASSQGSNQPQHF. The whole variable domain, filled in from reference TRBV7-3 and TRBJ1-5, reads GAGVSQTPSNKVTEKGKYVELRCDPISGHTALYWYRQSLGQGPEFLIYFQGTGAADDSGLPNDRFFAVRPEGSVSTLKIQRTERGDSAVYLCASSQGSNQPQHFGDGTRLSIL.

The DNA for the CDR3 is TGTGCCAGCAGTGAATCCGGGACAGGGGAAGAGACCCAGTACTTC. Amino acids: CASSESGTGEETQYF. The chain carries TRBV25-1 and TRBJ2-5; TRBD1 aligns across 10 bases. V dropped 1 base and J dropped 3; count of bases not matched to a gene: 2. The CDR3 is 15 residues long. Looked up from germline, CDR1 is MGHDK and CDR2 is SYGVNS.

The rearrangement links TRBV5-4 to TRBJ1-5; maybe TRBD1 (5 bases). Trimming shortened V by 4 bases and J by 6 bases, and 14 bases separated the two germline ends. The germline V gene encodes CDR1 SGHNT and CDR2 YYREEE (reference sequence). This CDR3 is 14 amino acids long. The DNA for the CDR3 is TGTGCCAGCAGCGCAACCAGGGAGGGTCAGCCCCAGCATTTT. Its protein is CASSATREGQPQHF.

V gene TRBV10-3 combines with J gene TRBJ1-3; 8 bases align to TRBD1. CDR3 size: 16 residues. V was clipped by 6 bases and J by 4 bases; unmatched bases: 11. Germline loops: CDR1 ENHRY, CDR2 SYGVKD. The CDR3 DNA reads TGTGCCATCAGGGACAGGGTTGGAGAAGGGGGAAACACCATATATTTT. It is translated as CAIRDRVGEGGNTIYF.

This clone was seen just once. V usage is TRBV7-8 and J usage is TRBJ1-1, with D hard to call. V gave up 3 bases and J gave up 0 bases, with 8 bases separating them. Looked up from germline, CDR1 is SGHVS and CDR2 is FQNEAQ. This CDR3 is built from 14 residues. The CDR3 sequence: CASSFPGLNTEAFF. CDR3 nucleotide sequence: TGTGCCAGCAGCTTTCCGGGCTTGAACACTGAAGCTTTCTTT.

The chain carries TRBV28 and TRBJ2-7; TRBD1 or TRBD2 may be the D gene (6 bases each). Between the trimmed V and J ends, which lost 6 bases and 9 bases, there was a span of 30 bases. This CDR3 comprises 17 residues. Germline V lookup: CDR1 MDHEN, CDR2 SYDVKM. Written as DNA, the CDR3 is TGTGCCAGCAGCACCTTGTCCGGGCAGGGGACTTGGGGGATGCAGTACTTC. Translating gives CASSTLSGQGTWGMQYF.

This clone was seen repeatedly, ten times or more. The chain links TRBV2 to TRBJ1-1; D gene uncertain. The CDR3 runs to 11 residues. V was cut by 3 bases and J by 8 bases, with 7 bases left in between. Germline CDR1 and CDR2: SNHLY and FYNNEI. The CDR3 here is CASSDTGEAFF. Written as DNA, the CDR3 is TGTGCCAGCAGTGATACGGGGGAAGCTTTCTTT.

This sequence joins TRBV10-3 and TRBJ2-3; 11 nucleotides agree with TRBD2. The germline V gene encodes CDR1 ENHRY and CDR2 SYGVKD. This CDR3 spans 15 amino acids. Trimming cost V 10 bases and J 0 bases; bases outside gene matches: 6. CDR3 region: CATGASGGSTDTQYF. Here the CDR3 DNA reads TGTGCCACCGGGGCTAGCGGGGGGAGCACAGATACGCAGTATTTT.

The chain recombines TRBV28 with TRBJ1-6, with D unresolved. Germline V gives CDR1 MDHEN, CDR2 SYDVKM. This CDR3 contains 13 residues. Deletions cut 4 bases from V and 12 bases from J, with 13 bases between. CDR3 nucleotides: TGTGCCAGCAGTTCGCCTTTTAGGGAACCCCTCCACTTT. This encodes CASSSPFREPLHF.

This clone was picked up a small number of times. The gene calls are TRBV14 and TRBJ2-3, with D possibly matching TRBD1 (6 bases). Germline V CDR1 and CDR2: SGHDN, FVKESK. V was clipped by 3 bases and J by 6 bases, with 13 bases between them. CDR3 length equals 14 residues. CDR3 bases: TGTGCCAGCAGCCACCGACAGGACTCGGATACGCAGTATTTT. It codes for CASSHRQDSDTQYF.

The CDR3 is CASSFDRMYGYTF. The CDR3 nucleotides are TGTGCCAGCAGCTTCGACAGGATGTATGGCTACACCTTC. This rearrangement joins TRBV7-2 to TRBJ1-2; perhaps TRBD1 as D (6 bases). This CDR3 is built from 13 residues. Germline V gene sequence: CDR1 SGHTA, CDR2 FQGNSA. The ends were cut back, 3 bases at V and 5 bases at J, with 10 bases in the middle. Looking up the rest from reference TRBV7-2 and TRBJ1-2 gives the full variable domain: GAGVSQSPSNKVTEKGKDVELRCDPISGHTALYWYRQSLGQGLEFLIYFQGNSAPDKSGLPSDRFSAERTGGSVSTLTIQRTQQEDSAVYLCASSFDRMYGYTFGSGTRLTVV.

The J gene is TRBJ2-3, the V gene TRBV7-6; D is unresolved. V was cut by 3 bases and J by 2 bases, with 6 bases left in between. The CDR3 length is 13 residues. Germline values: CDR1 SGHVS, CDR2 FNYEAQ. Here the CDR3 reads CASSLDYTDTQYF. The CDR3 nucleotides are TGTGCCAGCAGCTTGGATTACACAGATACGCAGTATTTT.

The V and J genes are TRBV30 and TRBJ2-3, with TRBD2 as a possible D gene (6 bases). CDR1 and CDR2 (germline): GTSNPN, SVGIG (reference sequence). The V end lost 5 bases, the J end lost 2 bases, and 17 bases lay between the germline ends. The CDR3 is 15 amino acids. Here the CDR3 reads CAWAPGLLHTDTQYF. CDR3 nucleotides: TGTGCCTGGGCACCGGGACTGCTTCACACAGATACGCAGTATTTT.

V is TRBV5-1 and J is TRBJ2-2; 13 nucleotides agree with TRBD2. Unmatched junction bases numbered 10, after V lost 0 bases and J lost 5 bases. CDR3 size: 19 residues. Germline V CDR1 and CDR2: SGHRS, YFSETQ. CDR3 sequence: CASSLEGGLAGLGTGELFF. CDR3 bases: TGCGCCAGCAGCTTGGAAGGGGGACTAGCGGGACTTGGGACCGGGGAGCTGTTTTTT.

This clone has only a few counts. This sequence joins TRBV6-1 and TRBJ2-7, with D perhaps given as TRBD1 or TRBD2 (5 bases each). The CDR3 loop spans 16 amino acids. V dropped 3 bases and J dropped 5 bases, with 20 bases sitting between them. Germline V gene lookup returns CDR1 MNHNS and CDR2 SASEGT. The CDR3 reads CASSDRGRYRGDEQYF. The CDR3 DNA sequence: TGTGCCAGCAGTGATCGGGGCCGCTACCGGGGCGACGAGCAGTACTTC.

The chain is built from TRBV9 and TRBJ2-4; D might be TRBD2 (5 bases). The germline CDR1 and CDR2 sequences are SGDLS and YYNGEE. CDR3 length equals 16 residues. V was cut by 4 bases and J by 2 bases, with 16 bases left in between. The CDR3 sequence is CASSPGGWGPKNIQYF. Written as DNA, the CDR3 is TGTGCCAGCAGCCCCGGAGGATGGGGTCCCAAAAACATTCAGTACTTC.

The genes are TRBV27 and TRBJ2-1, with unresolved D. Germline-derived CDR1 and CDR2 are MNHEY and SMNVEV (reference sequence). Trimming took 5 bases from V and 6 from J, leaving 14 bases between them. The CDR3 covers 14 residues. The CDR3 region is CASSPRPGGNEQFF. Written as DNA, the CDR3 is TGTGCCAGCAGTCCAAGACCGGGCGGCAATGAGCAGTTCTTC.